These T cell receptor beta chains were read from a single sample in a study of PD-1 blockade in classical Hodgkin lymphoma. Measured with immunoSEQ multiplex PCR; TCRdb has only the in-frame clones, and not every one. This sample has over 20,000 clones, with about 71% found just once. Sample: peripheral blood mononuclear cells (PBMCs), taken at baseline. These receptor sequences come from a human donor with classical Hodgkin lymphoma. Both conserved end residues are part of each CDR3. D genes are given only for firm matches. The size entry is marked missing in some rows and otherwise reads once, few, many or a size class.

v_gene: TRBV5-1
d_gene: NA
abundance: NA
j_gene: TRBJ1-3
CDR3aa: CASSLGGKSSGNTIYF
CDR3nt: TGCGCCAGCAGCTTGGGTGGCAAGAGCTCTGGAAACACCATATATTTT

v_gene: TRBV7-9
d_gene: TRBD1
abundance: NA
j_gene: TRBJ1-1
CDR3aa: CASSLRTGGNTEAFF
CDR3nt: TGTGCCAGCAGCTTAAGAACAGGGGGAAACACTGAAGCTTTCTTT

v_gene: TRBV7-2
d_gene: TRBD1
abundance: once
j_gene: TRBJ2-4
CDR3aa: CASSTRQGVRNIQYF
CDR3nt: TGTGCCAGCAGCACGAGACAGGGGGTTAGGAACATTCAGTACTTC

v_gene: TRBV7-2
d_gene: TRBD1
abundance: NA
j_gene: TRBJ2-5
CDR3aa: CASKGQNEIQETQYF
CDR3nt: TGTGCCAGCAAGGGACAGAATGAGATCCAAGAGACCCAGTACTTC

v_gene: TRBV6-1
d_gene: TRBD2
abundance: NA
j_gene: TRBJ2-2
CDR3aa: CAARGALTGELFF
CDR3nt: TGTGCCGCGCGGGGGGCCCTCACCGGGGAGCTGTTTTTT

v_gene: TRBV18
d_gene: NA
abundance: NA
j_gene: TRBJ2-5
CDR3aa: CASSTLRETQYF
CDR3nt: TGTGCCAGCTCAACTCTCAGGGAGACCCAGTACTTC

v_gene: TRBV28
d_gene: TRBD1
abundance: NA
j_gene: TRBJ2-6
CDR3aa: CASSSLQGLGGVLTF
CDR3nt: TGTGCCAGCAGTTCTCTACAGGGGCTCGGCGGCGTCCTGACTTTC

v_gene: TRBV7-9
d_gene: NA
abundance: NA
j_gene: TRBJ1-5
CDR3aa: CASSLGEQPQHF
CDR3nt: TGTGCCAGCAGCTTAGGTGAGCAGCCCCAGCATTTT

v_gene: TRBV18
d_gene: NA
abundance: NA
j_gene: TRBJ1-4
CDR3aa: CASSQDFGDEKLFF
CDR3nt: TGTGCCAGCTCACAGGACTTTGGTGATGAAAAACTGTTTTTT

v_gene: TRBV7-9
d_gene: TRBD2
abundance: medium-sized
j_gene: TRBJ2-7
CDR3aa: CASSLGLAGFEQYF
CDR3nt: TGTGCCAGCAGCTTAGGCCTAGCGGGATTTGAGCAGTACTTC

v_gene: TRBV4-3
d_gene: NA
abundance: NA
j_gene: TRBJ2-1
CDR3aa: CASSQESPPYNEQFF
CDR3nt: TGCGCCAGCAGCCAAGAAAGTCCACCGTACAATGAGCAGTTCTTC

v_gene: TRBV30
d_gene: NA
abundance: NA
j_gene: TRBJ2-3
CDR3aa: CAWTLPPPRRGTDTQYF
CDR3nt: TGTGCCTGGACCCTACCTCCCCCGAGGCGGGGCACAGATACGCAGTATTTT

v_gene: TRBV5-4
d_gene: TRBD2
abundance: few
j_gene: TRBJ2-7
CDR3aa: CASSLAGLANEQYF
CDR3nt: TGTGCCAGCAGCTTGGCCGGACTAGCGAACGAGCAGTACTTC

v_gene: TRBV25-1
d_gene: NA
abundance: NA
j_gene: TRBJ2-2
CDR3aa: CASSEKTPALALFF
CDR3nt: TGTGCCAGCAGTGAGAAGACACCGGCGTTAGCGCTGTTTTTT

v_gene: TRBV4-2
d_gene: TRBD1
abundance: NA
j_gene: TRBJ2-1
CDR3aa: CASSLTGTGAYNEQFF
CDR3nt: TGTGCCAGCAGCCTAACCGGGACAGGGGCCTACAATGAGCAGTTCTTC

v_gene: TRBV30
d_gene: NA
abundance: medium-sized
j_gene: TRBJ1-2
CDR3aa: CAWSDETDYGYTF
CDR3nt: TGTGCCTGGAGTGATGAGACAGACTATGGCTACACCTTC

v_gene: TRBV28
d_gene: NA
abundance: NA
j_gene: TRBJ1-5
CDR3aa: CASSLLEGPQHF
CDR3nt: TGTGCCAGCAGTTTATTGGAGGGGCCCCAGCATTTT

v_gene: TRBV7-2
d_gene: NA
abundance: NA
j_gene: TRBJ1-5
CDR3aa: CASSLHSGQPQHF
CDR3nt: TGTGCCAGCAGCTTACATTCCGGTCAGCCCCAGCATTTT

v_gene: TRBV12-5
d_gene: NA
abundance: NA
j_gene: TRBJ1-2
CDR3aa: CASGLGTPGLGGYTF
CDR3nt: TGTGCTAGTGGCCTCGGGACTCCGGGACTGGGTGGCTACACCTTC

v_gene: TRBV19
d_gene: NA
abundance: NA
j_gene: TRBJ2-1
CDR3aa: CASSTLLGEQFF
CDR3nt: TGTGCCAGTAGTACCCTCCTGGGTGAGCAGTTCTTC

v_gene: TRBV10-1
d_gene: NA
abundance: once
j_gene: TRBJ1-1
CDR3aa: CASSESVMNTEAFF
CDR3nt: TGCGCCAGCAGTGAGTCGGTGATGAACACTGAAGCTTTCTTT

v_gene: TRBV4-3
d_gene: NA
abundance: few
j_gene: TRBJ2-7
CDR3aa: CASSQGTLTGRSYEQYF
CDR3nt: TGCGCCAGCAGCCAAGGAACTTTGACGGGCCGCTCCTACGAGCAGTACTTC

v_gene: TRBV27
d_gene: NA
abundance: NA
j_gene: TRBJ1-2
CDR3aa: CASSPGGSRRGRSFTF
CDR3nt: TGTGCCAGCAGTCCTGGGGGAAGCAGACGGGGACGGTCCTTCACCTTC

v_gene: TRBV7-2
d_gene: TRBD1
abundance: few
j_gene: TRBJ1-5
CDR3aa: CASSLTDRGPQPQHF
CDR3nt: TGTGCCAGCAGCTTAACGGACAGGGGGCCACAGCCCCAGCATTTT

v_gene: TRBV5-1
d_gene: NA
abundance: NA
j_gene: TRBJ1-1
CDR3aa: CASSLDSGGTEAFF
CDR3nt: TGCGCCAGCAGCTTGGATTCGGGCGGTACTGAAGCTTTCTTT

v_gene: TRBV28
d_gene: NA
abundance: medium-sized
j_gene: TRBJ1-6
CDR3aa: CASRRGTGGSPLHF
CDR3nt: TGTGCCAGCAGACGGGGGACGGGTGGATCACCCCTCCACTTT

v_gene: TRBV7-6
d_gene: NA
abundance: NA
j_gene: TRBJ2-5
CDR3aa: CASSGGPEETQYF
CDR3nt: TGTGCCAGCTCCGGGGGACCCGAAGAGACCCAGTACTTC

v_gene: TRBV5-1
d_gene: TRBD1
abundance: NA
j_gene: TRBJ1-2
CDR3aa: CASSKGQGAYRYGYTF
CDR3nt: TGCGCCAGCAGCAAGGGACAGGGGGCTTATAGGTATGGCTACACCTTC

v_gene: TRBV30
d_gene: TRBD1
abundance: NA
j_gene: TRBJ2-7
CDR3aa: CAWSRGTGDIYEQYF
CDR3nt: TGTGCCTGGAGTCGCGGGACAGGGGATATATACGAGCAGTACTTC

v_gene: TRBV12-1
d_gene: NA
abundance: NA
j_gene: TRBJ1-2
CDR3aa: CASSFFRGGDGYTF
CDR3nt: TGTGCCAGCAGCTTTTTCAGGGGAGGTGATGGCTACACCTTC

v_gene: TRBV4-3
d_gene: NA
abundance: NA
j_gene: TRBJ1-1
CDR3aa: CASSQDAGTNTEAFF
CDR3nt: TGCGCCAGCAGCCAAGACGCAGGGACGAACACTGAAGCTTTCTTT

v_gene: TRBV27
d_gene: TRBD1
abundance: NA
j_gene: TRBJ2-2
CDR3aa: CASSLSFVDRFGELFF
CDR3nt: TGTGCCAGCAGTTTATCGTTTGTGGACAGGTTCGGGGAGCTGTTTTTT

v_gene: TRBV30
d_gene: TRBD1
abundance: NA
j_gene: TRBJ2-7
CDR3aa: CAWSAPWDRPFYEQYF
CDR3nt: TGTGCCTGGAGTGCCCCCTGGGACAGACCATTCTACGAGCAGTACTTC

v_gene: TRBV15
d_gene: NA
abundance: NA
j_gene: TRBJ1-1
CDR3aa: CATSRETGVMNTEAFF
CDR3nt: TGTGCCACCAGCAGAGAGACAGGCGTGATGAACACTGAAGCTTTCTTT

v_gene: TRBV5-6
d_gene: NA
abundance: few
j_gene: TRBJ2-1
CDR3aa: CASRDIGGHNEQFF
CDR3nt: TGTGCCAGCAGAGACATCGGCGGCCACAATGAGCAGTTCTTC

v_gene: TRBV7-2
d_gene: NA
abundance: NA
j_gene: TRBJ2-3
CDR3aa: CASSLLPGAGLTDTQYF
CDR3nt: TGTGCCAGCAGCTTACTCCCAGGGGCCGGGTTAACAGATACGCAGTATTTT

v_gene: TRBV11-1
d_gene: NA
abundance: NA
j_gene: TRBJ2-1
CDR3aa: CASSFPPGYNEQFF
CDR3nt: TGTGCCAGCAGCTTTCCCCCTGGCTACAATGAGCAGTTCTTC

v_gene: TRBV18
d_gene: NA
abundance: NA
j_gene: TRBJ2-1
CDR3aa: CASSLAAHTYNEQFF
CDR3nt: TGTGCCAGCTCACTAGCCGCCCATACCTACAATGAGCAGTTCTTC

v_gene: TRBV28
d_gene: NA
abundance: NA
j_gene: TRBJ1-2
CDR3aa: CASTRAANYGYTF
CDR3nt: TGCGCCAGCACCCGGGCGGCGAACTATGGCTACACCTTC

v_gene: TRBV6-5
d_gene: NA
abundance: NA
j_gene: TRBJ1-1
CDR3aa: CAISGHMNTEAFF
CDR3nt: TGTGCCATCTCGGGACATATGAACACTGAAGCTTTCTTT

v_gene: TRBV5-1
d_gene: TRBD2
abundance: NA
j_gene: TRBJ2-3
CDR3aa: CASSPGLATDTQYF
CDR3nt: TGCGCCAGCAGCCCCGGACTAGCTACAGATACGCAGTATTTT

v_gene: TRBV5-6
d_gene: NA
abundance: NA
j_gene: TRBJ1-2
CDR3aa: CASSLANRAGGYTF
CDR3nt: TGTGCCAGCAGCTTGGCCAACCGGGCAGGTGGCTACACCTTC

v_gene: TRBV6-6
d_gene: NA
abundance: once
j_gene: TRBJ2-1
CDR3aa: CASSYGYRGNEQFF
CDR3nt: TGTGCCAGCAGTTACGGATATAGGGGAAATGAGCAGTTCTTC

v_gene: TRBV4-3
d_gene: NA
abundance: few
j_gene: TRBJ2-2
CDR3aa: CASSQGVDRGGRGYTGELFF
CDR3nt: TGCGCCAGCAGCCAAGGGGTGGACCGCGGAGGCAGGGGATATACCGGGGAGCTGTTTTTT

v_gene: TRBV6-1
d_gene: NA
abundance: NA
j_gene: TRBJ1-5
CDR3aa: CASSENSYSNQPQHF
CDR3nt: TGTGCCAGCAGTGAGAACAGCTATAGCAATCAGCCCCAGCATTTT

v_gene: TRBV2
d_gene: TRBD2
abundance: few
j_gene: TRBJ2-7
CDR3aa: CASSLTSGPPYEQYF
CDR3nt: TGTGCCAGCAGTCTAACTAGCGGGCCGCCCTACGAGCAGTACTTC

v_gene: TRBV2
d_gene: TRBD2
abundance: NA
j_gene: TRBJ2-3
CDR3aa: CASSIGLAGATTTDTQYF
CDR3nt: TGTGCCAGCAGCATTGGACTAGCGGGGGCAACCACCACAGATACGCAGTATTTT

v_gene: TRBV7-2
d_gene: TRBD2
abundance: few
j_gene: TRBJ2-2
CDR3aa: CASSPRAGGPGELFF
CDR3nt: TGTGCCAGCAGCCCTCGAGCGGGGGGCCCCGGGGAGCTGTTTTTT

v_gene: TRBV7-5
d_gene: NA
abundance: NA
j_gene: TRBJ1-1
CDR3aa: CARSRCQGCEAFF
CDR3nt: TGTGCCAGAAGCCGTTGTCAGGGCTGTGAAGCTTTCTTT

v_gene: TRBV7-9
d_gene: NA
abundance: NA
j_gene: TRBJ1-5
CDR3aa: CASSSIGGQPQHF
CDR3nt: TGTGCCAGCAGCTCTATCGGAGGTCAGCCCCAGCATTTT

v_gene: TRBV29-1
d_gene: NA
abundance: NA
j_gene: TRBJ2-7
CDR3aa: CSVVRGWDEQYF
CDR3nt: TGCAGCGTTGTCAGGGGATGGGACGAGCAGTACTTC

v_gene: TRBV6-1
d_gene: NA
abundance: once
j_gene: TRBJ2-3
CDR3aa: CASSEVGSTGTSSTDTQYF
CDR3nt: TGTGCCAGCAGTGAAGTGGGGTCCACAGGGACTTCTAGCACAGATACGCAGTATTTT

v_gene: TRBV7-9
d_gene: NA
abundance: NA
j_gene: TRBJ1-3
CDR3aa: CASSRSRGVAGNTIYF
CDR3nt: TGTGCCAGCAGCCGATCTAGGGGGGTTGCTGGAAACACCATATATTTT